The 4 T cell receptor beta chains given below trace back to one sample, sequenced in a study of blood T cell repertoires in COVID-19. Generated by immunoSEQ multiplex PCR, the TCRdb table keeps only in-frame clones and is missing some. The sample includes 200,000 to 300,000 clones, around 85% of them seen just once. The sequenced sample was peripheral blood. Receptors were obtained from a woman older than 75 with acute or convalescent COVID-19.

V usage is TRBV5-6 and J usage is TRBJ1-6; D remains ambiguous. Trimming left V 2 bases short and J 2 bases short, with 5 bases between. The CDR3 runs 14 residues. Germline CDR1 SGHDT, CDR2 YYEEEE. CDR3 sequence (DNA): TGTGCCAGCAGCTTTCCAACCTATAATTCACCCCTCCACTTT. Its translation: CASSFPTYNSPLHF.

This clone was observed once. The V and J genes are TRBV19 and TRBJ1-2; 9 bases fit TRBD1. In germline, CDR1 is LNHDA, CDR2 SQIVND (reference sequence). V shed 6 bases and J 8 bases; nucleotides not matched to a gene: 10. There are 14 residues in the CDR3. CDR3 nucleotide sequence: TGTGCCAGTAGCAAAACCGGGACAGGGTACGGCTACACCTTC. It yields the protein CASSKTGTGYGYTF.

The chain is built from TRBV5-4 and TRBJ1-2; tentative D call: TRBD1 (6 bases). Germline V gene lookup returns CDR1 SGHNT and CDR2 YYREEE (reference sequence). The CDR3 is 18 amino acids. V was pared by 4 bases and J by 8 bases, with 30 bases between. The CDR3 nucleotides are TGTGCCAGCAGCCCGCGTGGGCCAGGGGATGGCCCGAATCAGGGCTACACCTTC. This translates into CASSPRGPGDGPNQGYTF.

This clone was recorded once. This chain uses TRBV7-9 with TRBJ1-2; 7 nucleotides align to TRBD1. From germline, CDR1 is SEHNR and CDR2 FQNEAQ (reference sequence). The CDR3 is 13 residues long. The junction had 6 bases not matched to a gene; V was cut back by 3 bases and J by 8 bases. The CDR3 DNA reads TGTGCCAGCAGCTTCGACAGGGCAGAAGGCTACACCTTC. It translates to CASSFDRAEGYTF.